The 3 T cell receptor beta chains below were found in one sample sequenced in a study of human T cells and chemical hapten exposure. Regarding time point: patch test 2, 6 weeks after DPC sensitization. Treatment: therapeutic diphenylcyclopropenone sensitization with weekly scalp DPC. TCRdb itself ran the RACE reads through MiXCR, one entry per CDR3 protein. The data show a few hundred thousand distinct CDR3 sequences, about 6% seen once. The sample here was whole blood, taken in connection with sensitization to the hapten diphenylcyclopropenone (DPC). The receptor set was obtained from a woman younger than 30 with alopecia areata. Some clones in this sample may be carry-over from other donors' samples.

The table lists this clonotype with a few counts. The genes are TRBV4-1 and TRBJ1-2; the D gene is possibly TRBD1 (5 bases). V dropped 4 bases and J dropped 2 bases, with 17 bases sitting between them. This CDR3 has 16 amino acids. In germline, CDR1 is MGHRA, CDR2 YSYEKL. The CDR3 is CASSPNDWGVNYGYTF. CDR3 DNA sequence: TGCGCCAGCAGCCCCAATGATTGGGGGGTGAACTATGGCTACACCTTC.

This clonotype was detected many times. The chain uses TRBV6-2 or TRBV6-3 and TRBJ2-1, with TRBD1 matching over 8 bases. This CDR3 region has 14 residues. Germline V gene data show CDR1 as MNHEY and CDR2 as SVGEGT. The J segment lost 14 bases and the V segment lost 2 bases, leaving 11 bases of the junction unmatched. In nucleotides, the CDR3 is TGTGCCAGCAGTTACCCGCGAAGACAGGGGAGAGAGTTCTTC. The encoded protein is CASSYPRRQGREFF.

This clonotype turned up a few times. The rearrangement joins TRBV5-1 to TRBJ2-1; TRBD1 is a possible D gene (5 bases). Germline-derived CDR1 and CDR2 are SGHRS and YFSETQ. The V and J ends lost 1 base and 4 bases respectively, with 15 bases between them. This CDR3 spans 16 amino acids. CDR3 protein: CASSLRAGNTYNEQFF. The CDR3 DNA follows: TGCGCCAGCAGCTTGCGAGCAGGGAATACGTACAATGAGCAGTTCTTC.